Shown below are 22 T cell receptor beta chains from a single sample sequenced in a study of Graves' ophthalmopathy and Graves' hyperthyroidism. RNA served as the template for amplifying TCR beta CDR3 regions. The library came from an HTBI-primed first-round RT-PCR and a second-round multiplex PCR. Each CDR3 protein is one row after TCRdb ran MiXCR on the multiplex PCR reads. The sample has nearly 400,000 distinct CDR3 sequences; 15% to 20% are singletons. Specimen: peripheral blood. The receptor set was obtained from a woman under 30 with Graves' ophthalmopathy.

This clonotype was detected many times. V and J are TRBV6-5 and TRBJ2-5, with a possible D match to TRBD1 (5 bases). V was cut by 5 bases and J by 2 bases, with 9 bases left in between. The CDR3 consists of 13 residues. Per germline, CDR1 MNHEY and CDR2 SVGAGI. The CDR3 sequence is CASSQGLQETQYF. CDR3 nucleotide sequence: TGTGCCAGCAGTCAGGGATTACAAGAGACCCAGTACTTC.

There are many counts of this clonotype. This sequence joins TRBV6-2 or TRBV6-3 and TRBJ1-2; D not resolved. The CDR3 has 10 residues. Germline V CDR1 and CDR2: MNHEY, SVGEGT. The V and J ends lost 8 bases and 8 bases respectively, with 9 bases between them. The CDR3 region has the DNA TGTGCCAGCTCTAGGCCGGGCTACACCTTC. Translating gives CASSRPGYTF.

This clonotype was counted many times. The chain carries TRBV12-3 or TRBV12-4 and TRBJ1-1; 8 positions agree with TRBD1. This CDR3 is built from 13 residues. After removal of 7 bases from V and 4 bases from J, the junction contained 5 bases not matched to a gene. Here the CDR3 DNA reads TGTGCCAGCACTAGACAGGGGCCCACTGAAGCTTTCTTT. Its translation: CASTRQGPTEAFF.

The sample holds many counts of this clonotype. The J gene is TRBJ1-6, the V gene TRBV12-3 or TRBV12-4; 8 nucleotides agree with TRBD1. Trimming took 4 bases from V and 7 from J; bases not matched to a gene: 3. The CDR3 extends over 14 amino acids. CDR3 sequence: CASSSQGVNSPLHF. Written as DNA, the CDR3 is TGTGCCAGCAGTTCACAGGGGGTGAATTCACCCCTCCACTTT.

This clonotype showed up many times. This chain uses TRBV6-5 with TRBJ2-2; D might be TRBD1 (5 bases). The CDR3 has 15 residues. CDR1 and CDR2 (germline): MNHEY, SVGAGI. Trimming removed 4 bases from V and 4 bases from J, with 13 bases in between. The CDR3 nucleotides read TGTGCCAGCAGTTCATTTCAGGGTTCCACCGGGGAGCTGTTTTTT. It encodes CASSSFQGSTGELFF.

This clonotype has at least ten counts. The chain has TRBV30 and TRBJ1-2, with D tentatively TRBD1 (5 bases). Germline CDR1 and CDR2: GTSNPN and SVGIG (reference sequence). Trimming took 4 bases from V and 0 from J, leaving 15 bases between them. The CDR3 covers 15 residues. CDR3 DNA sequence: TGTGCCTGGAATCCAGGGCCGTCCCCTAACTATGGCTACACCTTC. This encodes CAWNPGPSPNYGYTF.

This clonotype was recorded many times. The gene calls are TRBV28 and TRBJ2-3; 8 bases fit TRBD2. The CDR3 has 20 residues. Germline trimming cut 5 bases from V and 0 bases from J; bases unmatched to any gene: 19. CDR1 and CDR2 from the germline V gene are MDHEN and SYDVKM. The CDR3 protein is CASSLGAGGRRFASTDTQYF. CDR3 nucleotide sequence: TGTGCCAGCAGTCTTGGGGCGGGCGGGAGGAGATTTGCTAGCACAGATACGCAGTATTTT.

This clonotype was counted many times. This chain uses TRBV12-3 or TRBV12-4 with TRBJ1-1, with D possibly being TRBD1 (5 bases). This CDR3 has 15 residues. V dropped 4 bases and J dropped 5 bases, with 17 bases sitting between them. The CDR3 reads CASSSLIREGTEAFF. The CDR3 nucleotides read TGTGCCAGCAGTTCCCTTATTAGGGAGGGGACTGAAGCTTTCTTT.

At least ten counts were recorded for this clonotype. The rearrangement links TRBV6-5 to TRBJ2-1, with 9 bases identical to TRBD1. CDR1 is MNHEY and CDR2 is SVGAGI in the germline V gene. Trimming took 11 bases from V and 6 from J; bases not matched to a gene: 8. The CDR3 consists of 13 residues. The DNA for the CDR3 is TGTGCCTCAACGGACAGGGGTGGCAATGAGCAGTTCTTC. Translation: CASTDRGGNEQFF.

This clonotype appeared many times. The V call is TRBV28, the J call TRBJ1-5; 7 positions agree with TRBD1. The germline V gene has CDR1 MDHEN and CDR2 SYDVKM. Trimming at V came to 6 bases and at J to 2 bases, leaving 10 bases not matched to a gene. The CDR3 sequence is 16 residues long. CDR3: CASSPRQGLGNQPQHF. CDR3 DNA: TGTGCCAGCAGCCCTCGACAGGGTCTGGGCAATCAGCCCCAGCATTTT.

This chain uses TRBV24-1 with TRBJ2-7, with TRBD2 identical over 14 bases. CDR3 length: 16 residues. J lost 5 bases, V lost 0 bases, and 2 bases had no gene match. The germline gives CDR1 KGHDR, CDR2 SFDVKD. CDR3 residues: CATSDLGTSGRNEQYF. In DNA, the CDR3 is TGTGCCACCAGTGATTTGGGGACTAGCGGGAGAAACGAGCAGTACTTC.

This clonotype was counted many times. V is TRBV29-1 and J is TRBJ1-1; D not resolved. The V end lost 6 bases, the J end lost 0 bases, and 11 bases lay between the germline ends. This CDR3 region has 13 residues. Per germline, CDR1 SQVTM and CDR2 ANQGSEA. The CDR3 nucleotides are TGCAGCGTCCGCTGGGAGGTGAACACTGAAGCTTTCTTT. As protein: CSVRWEVNTEAFF.

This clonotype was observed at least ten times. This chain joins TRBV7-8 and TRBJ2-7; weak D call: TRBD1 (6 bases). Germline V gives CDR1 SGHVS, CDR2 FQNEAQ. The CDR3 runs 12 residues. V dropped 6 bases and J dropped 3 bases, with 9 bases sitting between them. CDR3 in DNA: TGTGCCAGCAGTGACAGGCACTACGAGCAGTACTTC. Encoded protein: CASSDRHYEQYF.

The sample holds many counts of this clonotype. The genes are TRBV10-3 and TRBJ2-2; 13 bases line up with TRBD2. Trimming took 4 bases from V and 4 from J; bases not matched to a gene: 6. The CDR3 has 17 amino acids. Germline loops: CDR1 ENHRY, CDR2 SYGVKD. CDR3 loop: CAISAGLAGVSTGELFF. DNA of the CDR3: TGTGCCATCAGTGCCGGACTAGCGGGAGTGTCCACCGGGGAGCTGTTTTTT.

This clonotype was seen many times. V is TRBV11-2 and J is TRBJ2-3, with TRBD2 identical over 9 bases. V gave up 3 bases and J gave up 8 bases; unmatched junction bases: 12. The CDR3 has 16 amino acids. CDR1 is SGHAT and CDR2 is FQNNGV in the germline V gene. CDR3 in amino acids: CASSLTSGMQQGTQYF. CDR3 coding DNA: TGTGCCAGCAGCTTGACTAGCGGAATGCAGCAGGGTACGCAGTATTTT.

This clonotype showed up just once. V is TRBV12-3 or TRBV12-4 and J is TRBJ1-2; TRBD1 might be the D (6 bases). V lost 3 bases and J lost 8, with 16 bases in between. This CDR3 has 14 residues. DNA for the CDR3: TGTGCCAGCAGTTTTGTGGGGGAGGGGGGCGGCTACACCTTC. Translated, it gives CASSFVGEGGGYTF.

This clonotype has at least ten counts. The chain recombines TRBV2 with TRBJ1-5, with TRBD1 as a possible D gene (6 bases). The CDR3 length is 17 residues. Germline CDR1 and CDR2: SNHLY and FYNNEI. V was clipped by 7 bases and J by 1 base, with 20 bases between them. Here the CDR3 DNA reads TGTGCCAGCATCGCGCTTCGGACAGATAGAAGCAATCAGCCCCAGCATTTT. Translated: CASIALRTDRSNQPQHF.

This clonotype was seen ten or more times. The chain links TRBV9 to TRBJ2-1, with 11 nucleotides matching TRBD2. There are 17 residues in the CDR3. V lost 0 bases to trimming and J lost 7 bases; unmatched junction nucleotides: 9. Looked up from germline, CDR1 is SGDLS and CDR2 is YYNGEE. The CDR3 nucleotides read TGTGCCAGCAGCGTAGGGCTAGCGGGAGGAAAATGGAATGAGCAGTTCTTC. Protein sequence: CASSVGLAGGKWNEQFF.

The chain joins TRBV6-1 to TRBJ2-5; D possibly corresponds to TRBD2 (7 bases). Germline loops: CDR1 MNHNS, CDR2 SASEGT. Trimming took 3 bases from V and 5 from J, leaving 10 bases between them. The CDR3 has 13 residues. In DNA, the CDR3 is TGTGCCAGCAGTGAGGGGGGGCCGGAGACCCAGTACTTC. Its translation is CASSEGGPETQYF.

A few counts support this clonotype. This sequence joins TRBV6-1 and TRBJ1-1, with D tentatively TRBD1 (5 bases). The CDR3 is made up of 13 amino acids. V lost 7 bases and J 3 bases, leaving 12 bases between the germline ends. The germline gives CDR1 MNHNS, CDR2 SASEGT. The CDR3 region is CASNRTPYTEAFF. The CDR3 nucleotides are TGTGCCAGCAACCGGACACCCTACACTGAAGCTTTCTTT.

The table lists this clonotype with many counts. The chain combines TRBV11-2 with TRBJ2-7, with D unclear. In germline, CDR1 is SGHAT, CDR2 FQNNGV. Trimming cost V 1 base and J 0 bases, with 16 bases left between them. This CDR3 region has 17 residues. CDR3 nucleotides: TGTGCCAGCAGCTTAGTGGGTCTTACAAGGTCCTCCTACGAGCAGTACTTC. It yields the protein CASSLVGLTRSSYEQYF.

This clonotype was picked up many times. The CDR3 protein is CASSRQGTGQPQHF. For the CDR3, the DNA is TGTGCCAGTAGTCGACAGGGTACGGGACAGCCCCAGCATTTT. V gene TRBV19 combines with J gene TRBJ1-5; TRBD1 matches at 7 bases. The CDR3 is 14 residues long. Germline CDR1 and CDR2: LNHDA and SQIVND (reference sequence). Germline trimming cut 5 bases from V and 7 bases from J; bases unmatched to any gene: 8.